Sequencing of this T cell receptor beta chain was carried out in a study of OX40 agonist ivuxolimab in advanced cancers. The overall study: While on treatment, patients had intravenous ivuxolimab at 0.01 to 10 mg/kg every 2 weeks. Having had anti-PD-1, anti-PD-L1 or anti-CTLA-4 therapy before was allowed, and over 35% had some.

This CDR3 comprises 16 residues. Trimming cost V 2 bases and J 4 bases; bases outside gene matches: 9. The germline V gene has CDR1 SGDLS and CDR2 YYNGEE. Profiled with immunoSEQ multiplex PCR; TCRdb holds only in-frame clones, not every one. The sample lists approximately 23,000 clones; approximately 80% were seen once. With baseline, cycle 4 day 1, and cycle 7 day 1 as timepoints, blood was sampled. The source of this sequence is an adult with an advanced solid tumor such as melanoma, head and neck, liver or kidney cancer. The sample in question was CD4+ or CD8+ T cells sorted from blood, obtained in a trial of the OX40 agonist ivuxolimab. This chain uses TRBV9 with TRBJ2-7, with TRBD2 matching over 10 bases. The chain's CDR3 is CASSVGLAEAGYEQYF. CDR3 DNA: TGTGCCAGCAGCGTTGGACTAGCGGAGGCTGGATACGAGCAGTACTTC.